This T cell receptor (beta chain) was recovered during a study of cytomegalovirus exposure and HLA in healthy donors. Whereas donors were nominally healthy upon sampling, unrecorded immune exposures were probable. About this clone: Its antigen is not known.

Germline assignment: CDR1 KGHSH and CDR2 LQKENI. With 1 base clipped from V and 4 bases from J, the junction kept 6 bases outside the gene matches. The CDR3 is made up of 17 amino acids. The PCR used 60 Vbeta and 13 Jbeta primers. Profiled with immunoSEQ multiplex PCR; TCRdb holds only in-frame clones, not every one. The sample has about 130,000 clones; roughly 79% are singletons. Study outcomes and limitations: In a later analysis, V- and J-gene trimming of beta chains associated with a DCLRE1C missense variant, replicated independently. Most TCRs appeared rarely, but some public TCRs recurred in many donors.

The sequenced sample consisted of PBMCs. This clonotype was sampled from a woman aged 45-60 years in good health and CMV-seronegative. The V call is TRBV18, the J call TRBJ2-3; the match to TRBD2 covers 12 bases. CDR3 residues: CASSPQTSGSSPDTQYF. CDR3 coding DNA: TGTGCCAGCTCACCACAGACTAGCGGGAGTTCGCCAGATACGCAGTATTTT.